The clone carrying this T cell receptor (beta chain) was found a few times. The data are from a study of cytomegalovirus exposure and HLA in healthy donors. Germline CDR1 and CDR2: MNHNS and SASEGT. V was trimmed by 2 bases and J by 11 bases, leaving 15 bases between them. CDR3 size: 13 residues. Both 60 Vbeta primers and 13 Jbeta primers went into the PCR. This table comes from immunoSEQ multiplex PCR, and its TCRdb copy is limited to in-frame clones, with some not included. The repertoire holds about 76,000 clones, with roughly 73% as singletons. The sequencing input was PBMCs. The chain joins TRBV6-1 to TRBJ1-1; TRBD1 might be the D (5 bases). The sequence derives from a woman aged 40 to 50 in good health and CMV-seropositive. CDR3 loop: CASSETYIDSAFF. The CDR3 DNA is TGTGCCAGCAGTGAAACCTATATCGACAGTGCTTTCTTT.